A single sample gave rise to the 8 T cell receptor beta chains below, sequenced in a study of cytomegalovirus exposure and HLA in healthy donors (dated by TCRdb to the late 2010s). Receptors were amplified or captured by the immunoSEQ multiplex PCR assay. For the multiplex PCR, a mixture combining 60 forward primers for TCR Vbeta segments and 13 reverse primers for TCR Jbeta segments was used. The clones in this table, taken by TCRdb from immuneACCESS, are in-frame only. Not every clone is retained; where verified, under half of the shortfall comes from an unresolved V gene, and the cause of the rest is unknown. Present in this sample are 150,000 to 200,000 clones, about 85% of which were seen just once. Around 2.5% of the sample goes to the ten largest clones. The sample taken for sequencing was PBMCs. These receptors all come from a young man in good health and CMV-seropositive.

This chain links TRBV5-4 with TRBJ2-3; 13 bases are shared with TRBD2. V shed 7 bases, J shed 4 bases, and the junction held 18 bases outside the gene matches. Germline values: CDR1 SGHNT, CDR2 YYREEE (reference sequence). The CDR3 totals 19 residues. The CDR3 region is CASAPGLAGSSGDADTQYF. DNA of the CDR3: TGTGCCAGCGCGCCGGGACTAGCGGGAAGTAGTGGTGATGCAGATACGCAGTATTTT.

The gene calls are TRBV11-2 and TRBJ2-7, with TRBD2 as a possible D gene (6 bases). Looked up from germline, CDR1 is SGHAT and CDR2 is FQNNGV. This CDR3 spans 15 amino acids. V lost 3 bases and J lost 2, with 14 bases in between. CDR3 sequence reads: CASSFVLARAYEQYF. The CDR3 DNA is TGTGCCAGCAGCTTTGTCCTAGCGAGGGCCTACGAGCAGTACTTC.

The gene calls are TRBV30 and TRBJ2-7, with a weak D call TRBD2 (6 bases). The CDR3 loop spans 14 amino acids. Between the trimmed V and J ends, which lost 6 bases and 6 bases, there was a span of 21 bases. Germline CDR1 GTSNPN, CDR2 SVGIG (reference sequence). CDR3: CACPRNGRAGEQYF. CDR3 coding DNA: TGTGCCTGCCCGCGCAACGGGAGAGCGGGCGAGCAGTACTTC.

The rearrangement joins TRBV30 to TRBJ2-1; D may be TRBD1 (6 bases). Trimming removed 5 bases from V and 0 bases from J, with 8 bases in between. This CDR3 has 13 amino acids. In germline, CDR1 is GTSNPN, CDR2 SVGIG (reference sequence). CDR3 sequence (DNA): TGTGCCTGGGGGGGCTCCTCCTACAATGAGCAGTTCTTC. The encoded protein is CAWGGSSYNEQFF.

J is TRBJ2-5 and V is TRBV10-3; D is possibly TRBD1 (5 bases). The CDR3 is 11 amino acids. Germline V gene sequence: CDR1 ENHRY, CDR2 SYGVKD. V was pared by 8 bases and J by 3 bases, with 7 bases between. The CDR3 is CAIGREETQYF. The CDR3 bases are TGTGCCATCGGCAGGGAAGAGACCCAGTACTTC.

The gene calls are TRBV6-1 and TRBJ2-5; 13 bases line up with TRBD2. V was pared by 5 bases and J by 5 bases, with 5 bases of the junction left unmatched. CDR1 and CDR2 (germline): MNHNS, SASEGT. The CDR3 covers 15 residues. The CDR3 protein is CASSMTSGRWETQYF. In DNA form, the CDR3 reads TGTGCCAGCAGTATGACTAGCGGGAGGTGGGAGACCCAGTACTTC.

The chain carries TRBV13 and TRBJ2-7, with 9 bases lining up with TRBD2. The CDR3 has 16 residues. Unmatched junction bases numbered 9, after V lost 3 bases and J lost 3 bases. Germline assignment: CDR1 PRHDT and CDR2 FYEKMQ (reference sequence). CDR3 protein: CASSFSSGIALYEQYF. CDR3 coding DNA: TGTGCCAGCAGCTTCTCTAGCGGGATAGCCCTCTACGAGCAGTACTTC.

The V and J genes are TRBV5-6 and TRBJ2-4; 7 bases fit TRBD1. The CDR3 sequence is 14 residues long. J gave up 7 bases and V 3 bases, and 7 bases lay outside the gene matches. Looked up from germline, CDR1 is SGHDT and CDR2 is YYEEEE. CDR3 loop: CASSWAGTENIQYF. Written as DNA, the CDR3 is TGTGCCAGCAGCTGGGCCGGGACAGAGAACATTCAGTACTTC.